What follows are 8 T cell receptor beta chains derived from one specimen sequenced in a study of blood T cell repertoires in COVID-19. Profiled with immunoSEQ multiplex PCR; TCRdb holds only in-frame clones, not every one. The repertoire holds about 240,000 clones, around 87% seen once, with about 3.3% in the top ten. The sequencing input was PBMCs or T cells enriched from blood (not recorded which). These receptors were taken from a woman in her forties with acute COVID-19.

The rearrangement links TRBV20-1 to TRBJ1-5; the D is unclear. Germline V gene data show CDR1 as DFQATT and CDR2 as SNEGSKA (reference sequence). CDR3 length: 13 residues. V lost 3 bases to trimming and J lost 1 base, with 7 bases between them. Here the CDR3 DNA reads TGCAGTGCTAGTATTCAGAGCAATCAGCCCCAGCATTTT. Its translation: CSASIQSNQPQHF.

The rearrangement links TRBV19 to TRBJ2-5; TRBD1 agrees at 9 bases. CDR3 length equals 14 residues. V lost 6 bases, J lost 5 bases, and 7 bases stayed unmatched. Germline CDR1 and CDR2: LNHDA and SQIVND (reference sequence). The DNA of the CDR3 is TGTGCCAGTAGCATACAGGGGGCCGGGGAGACCCAGTACTTC. It specifies CASSIQGAGETQYF.

The chain is built from TRBV5-8 and TRBJ1-6; tentative D call: TRBD1 (5 bases). The CDR3 contains 15 residues. V was clipped by 0 bases and J by 10 bases, with 14 bases between them. Germline V gene data show CDR1 as SGHTS and CDR2 as YDEGEE. The CDR3 bases are TGTGCCAGCAGCTTGGTGTTTAGGGGTGGCTCACCCCTCCACTTT. It codes for CASSLVFRGGSPLHF.

The chain couples TRBV7-6 to TRBJ1-4; tentative D call: TRBD1 (5 bases). Per the germline V gene, CDR1 is SGHVS and CDR2 is FNYEAQ. V was clipped by 1 base and J by 7 bases, with 10 bases between them. This CDR3 comprises 14 residues. The CDR3 sequence is CASSLGQGGEKLFF. DNA for the CDR3: TGTGCCAGCAGCTTAGGCCAGGGAGGTGAAAAACTGTTTTTT.

The chain couples TRBV18 to TRBJ2-3, with 7 bases matching TRBD2. Per germline, CDR1 KGHSH and CDR2 LQKENI. The J segment lost 3 bases and the V segment lost 2 bases, leaving 5 bases of the junction unmatched. This CDR3 spans 15 amino acids. Written as DNA, the CDR3 is TGTGCCAGCTCACCAGTACCTAGCGGAACAGATACGCAGTATTTT. It is translated as CASSPVPSGTDTQYF. The whole variable domain, filled in from reference TRBV18 and TRBJ2-3, reads NAGVMQNPRHLVRRRGQEARLRCSPMKGHSHVYWYRQLPEEGLKFMVYLQKENIIDESGMPKERFSAEFPKEGPSILRIQQVVRGDSAAYFCASSPVPSGTDTQYFGPGTRLTVL.

This chain links TRBV6-5 with TRBJ1-6; no definite D call. Trimming removed 2 bases at V and 4 bases at J, with 6 bases between. Germline CDR1 MNHEY, CDR2 SVGAGI. The CDR3 spans 14 residues. The CDR3 here is CASSYSSYNSPLHF. The CDR3 region has the DNA TGTGCCAGCAGTTACAGCTCGTATAATTCACCCCTCCACTTT.

This sequence joins TRBV6-1 and TRBJ2-4; D might be TRBD2 (6 bases). Germline V CDR1 and CDR2: MNHNS, SASEGT. The CDR3 has 14 amino acids. V gave up 1 base and J gave up 8 bases, with 12 bases separating them. As DNA, the CDR3 is TGTGCCAGCAGTGAAGGAAGGGGCGGGGACATTCAGTACTTC. Protein sequence: CASSEGRGGDIQYF.

This rearrangement joins TRBV7-3 to TRBJ2-2; tentative D call: TRBD2 (6 bases). CDR3 length equals 16 residues. V was shortened by 2 bases and J by 4 bases, with 14 bases between the two germline ends. Germline-derived CDR1 and CDR2 are SGHTA and FQGTGA. The CDR3 DNA reads as TGTGCCAGCAGCTTAGGACGGGGAGGTGGCACCGGGGAGCTGTTTTTT. Translated, it gives CASSLGRGGGTGELFF.